This T cell receptor beta chain was obtained from a study of blood T cell repertoires in COVID-19. Study overall: Samples came from the United States, Italy and Spain, spanning acute and convalescent COVID-19. Sample material is recorded as cDNA or gDNA derived from T cells, B-cell-depleted T cells, or PBMCs.

Per the original methods: Cell counts per sample came from amplifying reference gene primers. Libraries were prepared by immunoSEQ multiplex PCR; TCRdb keeps only in-frame clonotypes and omits some of them. V and J calls plus clone size are reproduced from that table; the DNA served to infer D and trimming. The table records some 170,000 clones, roughly 85% of them present only once. Germline V gives CDR1 GTSNPN, CDR2 SVGIG (reference sequence). The CDR3 runs 12 residues. Trimming pared 5 bases from V and 0 bases from J, leaving 8 bases between. The rearrangement uses TRBV30 and TRBJ2-7; D possibly corresponds to TRBD2 (5 bases). This sequence was found in a man aged 35 to 55 with acute or convalescent COVID-19. Sample: peripheral blood. CDR3 bases: TGTGCCTGGGGGAGACACTCCTACGAGCAGTACTTC. Translation gives CAWGRHSYEQYF.